The source of this T cell receptor beta chain is a study of technical replicates of blood from several donors. The data were produced by immunoSEQ multiplex PCR, yet TCRdb's version contains in-frame clones alone and is incomplete. The sample lists tens of thousands of clones, about 94% occurring once. The germline V gene has CDR1 DFQATT and CDR2 SNEGSKA (reference sequence). The CDR3 has 11 residues. The V end was cut by 3 bases, the J end by 4 bases, with 5 bases between. The clonotype originates from a human donor in good health. The specimen was T cells isolated from PBMCs. The chain carries TRBV20-1 and TRBJ2-3, with D unresolved. The CDR3 sequence: CSARRSDTQYF. For the CDR3, the DNA is TGCAGTGCTAGGCGGTCAGATACGCAGTATTTT.